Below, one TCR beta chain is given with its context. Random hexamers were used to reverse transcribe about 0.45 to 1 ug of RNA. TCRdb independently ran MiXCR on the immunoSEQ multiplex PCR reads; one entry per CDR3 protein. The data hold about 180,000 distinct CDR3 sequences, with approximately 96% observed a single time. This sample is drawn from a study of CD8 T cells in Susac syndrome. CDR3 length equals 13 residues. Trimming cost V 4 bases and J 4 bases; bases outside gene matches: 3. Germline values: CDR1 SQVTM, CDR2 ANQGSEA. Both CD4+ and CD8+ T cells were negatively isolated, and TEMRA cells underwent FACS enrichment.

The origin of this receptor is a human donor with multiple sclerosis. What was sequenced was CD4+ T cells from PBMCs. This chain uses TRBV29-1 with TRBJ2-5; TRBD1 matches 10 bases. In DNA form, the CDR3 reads TGCAGCGTTGCGGACAGGGGGGTAGAGACCCAGTACTTC. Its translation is CSVADRGVETQYF.